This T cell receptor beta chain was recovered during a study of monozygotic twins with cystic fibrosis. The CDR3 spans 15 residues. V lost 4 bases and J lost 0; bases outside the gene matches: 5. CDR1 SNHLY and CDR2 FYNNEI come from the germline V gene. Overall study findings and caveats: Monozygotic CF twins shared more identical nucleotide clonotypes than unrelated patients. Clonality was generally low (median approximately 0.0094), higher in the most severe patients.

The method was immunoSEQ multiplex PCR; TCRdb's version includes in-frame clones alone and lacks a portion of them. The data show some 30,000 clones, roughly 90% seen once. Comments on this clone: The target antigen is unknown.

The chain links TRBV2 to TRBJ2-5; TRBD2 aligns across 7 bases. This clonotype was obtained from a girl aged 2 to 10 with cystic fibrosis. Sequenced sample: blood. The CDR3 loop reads CASSVMRGNQETQYF. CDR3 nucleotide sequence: TGTGCCAGCAGTGTCATGCGGGGGAACCAAGAGACCCAGTACTTC.